A single sample is the source of the 8 T cell receptor beta chains below, sequenced in a study of CD8 T cells in ankylosing spondylitis. TCRdb reprocessed the 5' RACE reads with MiXCR, giving one entry per CDR3 protein. Of around 300,000 distinct CDR3 sequences detected, around 15% appear once; the ten largest clones hold around 1%. The sequencing sample was made of blood, either unsorted or a sorted T cell fraction (not recorded which). Source of these receptors: a male donor with ankylosing spondylitis or in good health (not recorded which).

This clonotype was found a few times. The chain carries TRBV7-8 and TRBJ2-7; D unresolved. V lost 5 bases and J 3 bases, leaving 11 bases between the germline ends. There are 13 residues in the CDR3. The V gene's germline CDR1 is SGHVS and CDR2 FQNEAQ. CDR3 nucleotides: TGTGCCAGCAGCACGTCTTTTGTCTACGAGCAGTACTTC. As protein: CASSTSFVYEQYF.

Note on this clonotype: A much larger clone is a single base away; this may be a read error. V usage is TRBV6-1 and J usage is TRBJ1-3, with D perhaps matching TRBD1 (5 bases). CDR1 MNHNS and CDR2 SASEGT come from the germline V gene. This CDR3 is 13 amino acids long. As DNA, the CDR3 is TGCGCCAGCAGGGCCGGCTCTGGAAACACCATATATTTT. Its protein is CASRAGSGNTIYF.

This clonotype was seen a few times. V and J are TRBV12-3 or TRBV12-4 and TRBJ1-1, with TRBD1 matching 10 bases. The CDR3 consists of 13 residues. Unmatched junction bases numbered 2, after V lost 3 bases and J lost 7 bases. The CDR3 here is CASSFGTGVEAFF. The CDR3 region has the DNA TGTGCCAGCAGTTTTGGGACAGGGGTTGAAGCTTTCTTT.

J is TRBJ1-5 and V is TRBV5-1; TRBD1 is a possible D gene (5 bases). In germline, CDR1 is SGHRS, CDR2 YFSETQ. The CDR3 contains 14 residues. Trimming took off 4 bases at V and 5 bases at J, with 13 bases between the two ends. The CDR3 region is CASSPTPGDQPQHF. The DNA of the CDR3 is TGCGCCAGCAGCCCTACCCCGGGGGATCAGCCCCAGCATTTT.

The chain has TRBV30 and TRBJ2-7; TRBD2 aligns across 9 bases. CDR1 is GTSNPN and CDR2 is SVGIG in the germline V gene (reference sequence). CDR3 length: 13 residues. With V trimmed by 0 bases and J by 3 bases, 0 bases remained unmatched. The CDR3 nucleotides are TGTGCCTGGAGTGTAGCGGGGGGCTACGAGCAGTACTTC. Its translation: CAWSVAGGYEQYF.

This clonotype showed up just a few times. The chain links TRBV5-1 to TRBJ1-1; possibly TRBD1 for D (6 bases). Germline V gene sequence: CDR1 SGHRS, CDR2 YFSETQ. The CDR3 runs to 16 residues. V was clipped by 4 bases and J by 1 base, with 17 bases between them. CDR3: CASSISGASKNTEAFF. In DNA form, the CDR3 reads TGCGCCAGCAGCATCTCAGGGGCCTCAAAGAACACTGAAGCTTTCTTT. Full variable domain (remainder filled in from reference TRBV5-1 and TRBJ1-1): KAGVTQTPRYLIKTRGQQVTLSCSPISGHRSVSWYQQTPGQGLQFLFEYFSETQRNKGNFPGRFSGRQFSNSRSEMNVSTLELGDSALYLCASSISGASKNTEAFFGQGTRLTVV.

The chain carries TRBV4-2 and TRBJ1-1; the match to TRBD1 covers 7 bases. After removal of 3 bases from V and 4 bases from J, the junction contained 11 bases not matched to a gene. This CDR3 spans 16 amino acids. Germline CDR1 LGHNA, CDR2 YNFKEQ. CDR3 residues: CASSQAPRGQSTEAFF. Here the CDR3 DNA reads TGTGCCAGCAGCCAGGCCCCCCGGGGACAGAGCACTGAAGCTTTCTTT.

This clonotype has a handful of counts. The chain employs TRBV20-1 and TRBJ2-7; D is perhaps TRBD1 (5 bases). Germline values: CDR1 DFQATT, CDR2 SNEGSKA (reference sequence). The CDR3 runs to 12 residues. Trimming removed 3 bases from V and 4 bases from J, with 10 bases in between. Here the CDR3 DNA reads TGCAGTGCTAGTGGGGCGGAGTACGAGCAGTACTTC. As protein: CSASGAEYEQYF.